This T cell receptor (beta chain) comes out of a study of blood T cells in healthy people across ages. Study results and limitations: Naive and antigen-experienced cells were not separated, limiting conclusive comparison. Both naive CD4+ cell counts and diversity were greater in long-lived donors than in aged donors.

This clonotype was detected ten times or more. The antigen remains undetermined. Per the germline V gene, CDR1 is MDHEN and CDR2 is SYDVKM. The CDR3 spans 14 residues. The ends were cut back, 4 bases at V and 4 bases at J, with 14 bases in the middle. Isolation of PBMCs gave at least 7 million cells per sample. A sample-barcoded 5' primer and a J-beta primer mix were used in a second PCR of roughly 6 to 11 cycles. TCRdb reprocessed the 5' RACE reads via MiXCR and lists one record per CDR3 protein. The sample lists some 940,000 distinct CDR3 sequences; roughly 28% were seen once. These records were also assigned to another study, of T cells of mothers and their children. That source reports: The second PCR used the M1S primer, and this primer added sample barcodes and 2-4 random nucleotides.

V gene TRBV28 combines with J gene TRBJ2-7; the D call may be TRBD1 or TRBD2 (5 bases each). The sequence was obtained from a woman aged 40 to 55 in good health. The sample consisted of blood. CDR3 sequence reads: CASSSRGSNYEQYF. The DNA of the CDR3 is TGTGCCAGCAGTTCTCGGGGCTCGAATTACGAGCAGTACTTC. Full variable domain (rest looked up from reference TRBV28 and TRBJ2-7): DVKVTQSSRYLVKRTGEKVFLECVQDMDHENMFWYRQDPGLGLRLIYFSYDVKMKEKGDIPEGYSVSREKKERFSLILESASTNQTSMYLCASSSRGSNYEQYFGPGTRLTVT.